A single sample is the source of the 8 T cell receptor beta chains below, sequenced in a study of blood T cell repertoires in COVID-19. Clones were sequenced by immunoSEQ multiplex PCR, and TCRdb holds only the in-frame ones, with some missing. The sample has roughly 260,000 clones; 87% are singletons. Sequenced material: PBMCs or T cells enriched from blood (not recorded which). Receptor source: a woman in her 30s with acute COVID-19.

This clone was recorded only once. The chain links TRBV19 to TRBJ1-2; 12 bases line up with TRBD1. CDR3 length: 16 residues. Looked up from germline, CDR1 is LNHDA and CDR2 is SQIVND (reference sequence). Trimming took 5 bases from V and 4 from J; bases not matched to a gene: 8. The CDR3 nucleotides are TGTGCCAGTAGTCGGGACAGGGGGCGTGCTCCCTATGGCTACACCTTC. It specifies CASSRDRGRAPYGYTF.

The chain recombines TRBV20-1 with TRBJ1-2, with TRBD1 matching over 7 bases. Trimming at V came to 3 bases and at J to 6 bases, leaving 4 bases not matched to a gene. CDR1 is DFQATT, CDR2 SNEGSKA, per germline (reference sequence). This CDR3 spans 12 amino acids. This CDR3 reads CSASTGADGYTF. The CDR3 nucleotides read TGCAGTGCTAGTACAGGGGCGGATGGCTACACCTTC.

The CDR3 sequence is CASSPDAGTGVYEQYF. Written as DNA, the CDR3 is TGTGCCAGCAGCCCTGATGCCGGGACAGGGGTCTACGAGCAGTACTTC. The rearrangement joins TRBV14 to TRBJ2-7, with TRBD1 identical over 10 bases. This CDR3 region has 16 residues. Per germline, CDR1 SGHDN and CDR2 FVKESK. V lost 4 bases, J lost 3 bases, and 9 bases stayed unmatched.

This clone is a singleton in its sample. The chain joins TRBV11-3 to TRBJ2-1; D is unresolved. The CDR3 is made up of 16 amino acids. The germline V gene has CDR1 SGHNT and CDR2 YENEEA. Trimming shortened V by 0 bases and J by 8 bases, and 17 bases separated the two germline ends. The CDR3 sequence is CASSLELRSGIDEQFF. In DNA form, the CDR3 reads TGTGCCAGCAGCTTAGAACTCCGCTCGGGTATCGATGAGCAGTTCTTC.

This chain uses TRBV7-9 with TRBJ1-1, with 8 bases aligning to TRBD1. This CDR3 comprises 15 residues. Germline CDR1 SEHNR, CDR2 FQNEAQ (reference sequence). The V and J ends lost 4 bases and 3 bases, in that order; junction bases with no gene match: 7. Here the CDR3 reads CASSSGQDWDTEAFF. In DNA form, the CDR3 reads TGTGCCAGCAGCTCGGGACAGGATTGGGACACTGAAGCTTTCTTT.

CDR3 sequence (DNA): TGTGCCAGCATAAAGGCGGACTCCTACGAGCAGTACTTC. It yields the protein CASIKADSYEQYF. The gene calls are TRBV6-5 and TRBJ2-7; no definite D call. Germline CDR1 reads MNHEY; CDR2 reads SVGAGI. V lost 7 bases, J lost 0 bases, and 10 bases lay in between. The CDR3 has 13 residues.

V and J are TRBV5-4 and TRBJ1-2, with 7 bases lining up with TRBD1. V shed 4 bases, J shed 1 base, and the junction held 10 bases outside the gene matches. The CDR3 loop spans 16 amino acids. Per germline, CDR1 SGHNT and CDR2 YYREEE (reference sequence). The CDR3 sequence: CASSHPRTGLNYGYTF. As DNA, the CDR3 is TGTGCCAGCAGCCATCCTCGGACAGGACTTAACTATGGCTACACCTTC.

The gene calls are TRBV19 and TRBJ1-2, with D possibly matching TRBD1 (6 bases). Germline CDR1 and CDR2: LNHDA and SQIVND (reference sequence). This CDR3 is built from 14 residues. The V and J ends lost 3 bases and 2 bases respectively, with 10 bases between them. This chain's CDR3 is CASSISGTNYGYTF. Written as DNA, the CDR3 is TGTGCCAGTAGTATTTCAGGGACAAACTATGGCTACACCTTC.